This T cell receptor (beta chain) was recorded in a study of CD4+ T cells in melanoma. Using immunoSEQ multiplex PCR, the repertoire was profiled, and TCRdb retains in-frame clones only, with some absent. The sample comprises around 130,000 clones, 80% to 95% of which are singletons, and about 1.5% rests with the top ten. The CDR3 covers 15 residues. Germline values: CDR1 SNHLY, CDR2 FYNNEI. Trimming removed 2 bases from V and 1 base from J; junction bases left unmatched: 3. This chain connects TRBV2 to TRBJ2-3, with 7 bases aligning to TRBD2. This clonotype was sampled from a human donor with melanoma. CDR3 residues: CASSERGDRTDTQYF. In nucleotides, the CDR3 is TGTGCCAGCAGTGAACGGGGGGACCGCACAGATACGCAGTATTTT. The full variable domain, its missing parts supplied by reference TRBV2 and TRBJ2-3, is EPEVTQTPSHQVTQMGQEVILRCVPISNHLYFYWYRQILGQKVEFLVSFYNNEISEKSEIFDDQFSVERPDGSNFTLKIRSTKLEDSAMYFCASSERGDRTDTQYFGPGTRLTVL.